A single sample gave rise to the 4 T cell receptor beta chains below, sequenced in a study of blood T cells in healthy people across ages. Primers used in a second PCR of roughly 6 to 11 cycles were a sample-barcoded 5' primer and a J-beta primer mix. One entry per CDR3 protein, called by TCRdb with MiXCR from the 5' RACE reads. This sample yields approximately 1,000,000 distinct CDR3 sequences, of which more than 30% are seen a single time; approximately 14% belongs to the top ten. Sequencing was performed on blood. These receptor sequences come from a man in his late teens or twenties in good health.

This sequence joins TRBV12-3 or TRBV12-4 and TRBJ1-2; TRBD1 matches 8 bases. CDR3 length: 14 residues. Trimming at V came to 1 base and at J to 7 bases, leaving 5 bases not matched to a gene. The CDR3: CASSLGTGTFGYTF. Written as DNA, the CDR3 is TGTGCCAGCAGTTTAGGGACAGGGACCTTTGGCTACACCTTC.

The genes are TRBV20-1 and TRBJ1-1; no definite D call. Germline CDR1 DFQATT, CDR2 SNEGSKA (reference sequence). The CDR3 covers 13 residues. The V and J ends lost 8 bases and 4 bases respectively, with 17 bases between them. The chain's CDR3 is CSSLVGPGTEAFF. CDR3 coding DNA: TGCAGTTCACTCGTAGGGCCGGGCACTGAAGCTTTCTTT.

The chain has TRBV2 and TRBJ2-1, with D maybe TRBD2 (7 bases). CDR1 SNHLY and CDR2 FYNNEI come from the germline V gene. This CDR3 contains 11 residues. Trimming took 4 bases from V and 14 from J, leaving 12 bases between them. The CDR3 DNA follows: TGTGCCAGCAGTGGTGGGGGGGCAAAGTTCTTC. Translating it yields CASSGGGAKFF.

The chain links TRBV3-1 to TRBJ1-2; TRBD1 matches 10 bases. This CDR3 has 19 amino acids. V was clipped by 5 bases and J by 1 base; unmatched bases: 16. CDR1 and CDR2 from the germline V gene are LGHDT and YNNKEL (reference sequence). The CDR3 region has the DNA TGTGCCAGCAGCGTAGTCCCGGGACAGGGGCGATCCCTTAACTATGGCTACACCTTC. This encodes CASSVVPGQGRSLNYGYTF.